The clone carrying this TCR beta chain was recorded only once. The sample originates from a study of control samples from healthy donors and cancer patients. Produced via immunoSEQ multiplex PCR; TCRdb's table is partial and in-frame only. The sample lists 100,000 or so clones; about 90% were seen once. The CDR3 spans 15 residues. Germline CDR1 and CDR2: LNHDA and SQIVND (reference sequence). V lost 3 bases and J lost 5, with 14 bases in between. The chain uses TRBV19 and TRBJ1-5, with D maybe TRBD1 (5 bases). This clonotype was sampled from a woman between 18 and 29 years old in good health. The sequenced sample consisted of blood. CDR3 DNA sequence: TGTGCCAGTAGTATGGGTGGGCAGGGTCATCAGCCCCAGCATTTT. It encodes CASSMGGQGHQPQHF. The complete variable domain, with remaining parts taken from reference TRBV19 and TRBJ1-5, reads DGGITQSPKYLFRKEGQNVTLSCEQNLNHDAMYWYRQDPGQGLRLIYYSQIVNDFQKGDIAEGYSVSREKKESFPLTVTSAQKNPTAFYLCASSMGGQGHQPQHFGDGTRLSIL.